The next 26 T cell receptor beta chains were all read from a single sample in a study of type 1 and type 2 diabetes patients. Genomic DNA was the PCR template. Amplification of the beta chain CDR3 used 30 forward and 13 reverse multiplex primers. TCRdb fed the multiplex PCR reads into MiXCR, producing one record per CDR3 protein. The sample consists of 250,000 or so distinct CDR3 sequences, more than 45% of them appearing once. Material for sequencing was peripheral blood mononuclear cells (PBMCs). All receptors come from a man aged 18 to 30 with type 2 diabetes.

This clonotype showed up just a few times. V usage is TRBV2 and J usage is TRBJ2-7, with TRBD1 as a possible D gene (5 bases). Between the trimmed V and J ends, which lost 7 bases and 4 bases, there was a span of 14 bases. This CDR3 spans 13 amino acids. Per the germline V gene, CDR1 is SNHLY and CDR2 is FYNNEI. The CDR3 spells CASMWGSNYEQYF. The CDR3 DNA reads TGTGCCAGCATGTGGGGCAGTAATTACGAGCAGTACTTC.

This clonotype was seen repeatedly, ten times or more. This chain uses TRBV19 with TRBJ2-7; no firm D call. The V gene lost 7 bases and the J gene lost 6 bases, with 16 bases spanning the gap. Per the germline V gene, CDR1 is LNHDA and CDR2 is SQIVND (reference sequence). This CDR3 comprises 13 residues. The CDR3 nucleotides read TGTGCCAGTAACCCGAGACAAGGCGTCGAGCAGTACTTC. Translating gives CASNPRQGVEQYF.

The J gene is TRBJ1-1, the V gene TRBV9; TRBD1 matches at 8 bases. Germline V CDR1 and CDR2: SGDLS, YYNGEE. This CDR3 spans 15 amino acids. Trimming at V came to 3 bases and at J to 0 bases, leaving 4 bases not matched to a gene. This CDR3 is CASSGGQAMNTEAFF. The CDR3 DNA reads as TGTGCCAGCAGCGGGGGACAGGCGATGAACACTGAAGCTTTCTTT.

Only a few counts were recorded for this clonotype. The chain employs TRBV7-9 and TRBJ2-1, with 10 bases lining up with TRBD1. The trim removed 2 bases at V and 7 bases at J, leaving 2 bases unmatched. Looked up from germline, CDR1 is SEHNR and CDR2 is FQNEAQ (reference sequence). This CDR3 is built from 14 residues. The CDR3 region is CASSLLGQGNEQFF. Written as DNA, the CDR3 is TGTGCCAGCAGCTTATTGGGACAGGGGAATGAGCAGTTCTTC.

This clonotype was observed a few times. In nucleotides, the CDR3 is TGTGCCACCAGAGTCCTAGCGGTAAACACCGGGGAGCTGTTTTTT. Translating gives CATRVLAVNTGELFF. This chain uses TRBV15 with TRBJ2-2; 7 nucleotides agree with TRBD2. Germline lookup yields CDR1 LNHNV and CDR2 YYDKDF (reference sequence). This CDR3 comprises 15 residues. V lost 6 bases to trimming and J lost 2 bases; unmatched junction nucleotides: 6.

The rearrangement uses TRBV19 and TRBJ1-2; D is undetermined. V dropped 7 bases and J dropped 4 bases, with 19 bases sitting between them. This CDR3 comprises 15 residues. Germline assignment: CDR1 LNHDA and CDR2 SQIVND (reference sequence). The DNA for the CDR3 is TGTGCCAGTAAGGGAATAGGGAGCGGGTCCTATGGCTACACCTTC. Its translation: CASKGIGSGSYGYTF.

CDR3 sequence reads: CASSLAPGTFNEQYF. Here the CDR3 DNA reads TGTGCCAGCAGCTTAGCTCCCGGGACTTTCAACGAGCAGTACTTC. J is TRBJ2-7 and V is TRBV7-6, with D tentatively TRBD2 (6 bases). The CDR3 length is 15 residues. Trimming shortened V by 0 bases and J by 5 bases, and 14 bases separated the two germline ends. Germline loops: CDR1 SGHVS, CDR2 FNYEAQ.

CDR3 in amino acids: CASSYGLAGGENIQYF. In DNA form, the CDR3 reads TGTGCCAGCAGTTACGGGCTAGCGGGAGGAGAAAACATTCAGTACTTC. This sequence joins TRBV6-6 and TRBJ2-4; 11 nucleotides agree with TRBD2. Per the germline V gene, CDR1 is MNHNY and CDR2 is SVGAGI (reference sequence). This CDR3 contains 16 residues. The junction had 5 bases not matched to a gene; V was cut back by 2 bases and J by 5 bases.

This clonotype has only a few counts. The chain uses TRBV30 and TRBJ2-1, with D perhaps matching TRBD1 (5 bases). There are 14 residues in the CDR3. The germline V gene has CDR1 GTSNPN and CDR2 SVGIG (reference sequence). V lost 4 bases and J 5 bases, leaving 15 bases between the germline ends. The CDR3 loop is CAWNDGAGDNEQFF. The CDR3 coding sequence is TGTGCCTGGAACGATGGGGCAGGAGACAATGAGCAGTTCTTC.

This clonotype occurred a few times. V and J are TRBV6-5 and TRBJ2-5, with a possible D match to TRBD2 (5 bases). Germline V gives CDR1 MNHEY, CDR2 SVGAGI. This CDR3 is 13 amino acids long. V lost 5 bases, J lost 6 bases, and 13 bases lay in between. The CDR3 protein is CASSEKEEQTQYF. CDR3 bases: TGTGCCAGCAGTGAAAAGGAGGAACAGACCCAGTACTTC.

In this sample, this clonotype turned up a few times. The V and J genes are TRBV19 and TRBJ2-1; D remains unclear. Trimming removed 9 bases at V and 0 bases at J, with 9 bases between. CDR3 length equals 13 residues. Germline lookup yields CDR1 LNHDA and CDR2 SQIVND (reference sequence). CDR3 sequence: CASGASSYNEQFF. The CDR3 nucleotides read TGTGCCAGCGGAGCGAGCTCCTACAATGAGCAGTTCTTC.

This clonotype was seen more than once but under ten times. The V gene is TRBV7-9, the J gene TRBJ1-6, with 7 bases aligning to TRBD1. Germline assignment: CDR1 SEHNR and CDR2 FQNEAQ (reference sequence). Losses at the gene ends were 5 bases for V and 10 bases for J; bases not matched to a gene: 8. This CDR3 has 14 residues. This CDR3 is CASSEGGGGSPLHF. CDR3 sequence (DNA): TGTGCCAGCAGCGAGGGAGGGGGCGGCTCACCCCTCCACTTT.

Concerning this clonotype: The CDR3 does not close with the conserved phenylalanine or tryptophan, likely indicating a read error. The rearrangement uses TRBV6-6 and TRBJ2-7, with D possibly matching TRBD2 (5 bases). The germline CDR1 and CDR2 sequences are MNHNY and SVGAGI (reference sequence). V was pared by 8 bases and J by 1 base, with 15 bases between. The CDR3 runs to 14 residues. CDR3 nucleotides: TGTGCCAGCCGAGGAGGTTTGGGATCCTACGAGCAGTACCTC. Its protein product is CASRGGLGSYEQYL.

The chain combines TRBV24-1 with TRBJ2-1; the D is unclear. V gave up 7 bases and J gave up 6 bases, with 9 bases separating them. CDR1 KGHDR and CDR2 SFDVKD come from the germline V gene. The CDR3 has 12 amino acids. Here the CDR3 DNA reads TGTGCCACCAGCTATGGGTCCAATGAGCAGTTCTTC. It yields the protein CATSYGSNEQFF.

A few counts support this clonotype. The gene calls are TRBV12-5 and TRBJ2-1; 7 bases align to TRBD1. This CDR3 spans 13 amino acids. V was clipped by 6 bases and J by 5 bases; unmatched bases: 4. In germline, CDR1 is LGHNT, CDR2 FRNRAP. This CDR3 is CASGGTADNEQFF. The CDR3, as DNA: TGTGCTAGTGGGGGGACAGCTGACAATGAGCAGTTCTTC.

The V gene is TRBV15, the J gene TRBJ2-1; weak D call: TRBD2 (5 bases). Germline V gene lookup returns CDR1 LNHNV and CDR2 YYDKDF (reference sequence). V shed 1 base and J shed 12 bases, with 13 bases lying between them. The CDR3 sequence is 13 residues long. The CDR3 spells CATSRGGYSGQFF. Here the CDR3 DNA reads TGTGCCACCAGCAGAGGAGGGTACAGTGGGCAGTTCTTC.

Worth noting for this clonotype: Germline is not matched at one junction end, which may reflect a read error. The chain couples TRBV20-1 to TRBJ2-3; 8 bases align to TRBD1. The germline V gene encodes CDR1 DFQATT and CDR2 SNEGSKA (reference sequence). The CDR3 totals 14 residues. The CDR3 DNA is TGCAGTGCTAGTCGGCAGGGGGCTACAGGTACGCAGTATTTT. This codes for CSASRQGATGTQYF.

This clonotype has a count of ten or more. The chain is built from TRBV25-1 and TRBJ1-6, with 7 bases fitting TRBD1. CDR3 length: 15 amino acids. Losses at the gene ends were 3 bases for V and 10 bases for J; bases not matched to a gene: 9. Per the germline V gene, CDR1 is MGHDK and CDR2 is SYGVNS. DNA for the CDR3: TGTGCCAGCAGTGAGACCGAGACAGGGACCTCACCCCTCCACTTT. It encodes CASSETETGTSPLHF.

In its sample, this clonotype was seen many times. V gene TRBV10-3 combines with J gene TRBJ2-3; 8 bases agree with TRBD1. This CDR3 region has 14 residues. Germline V gene sequence: CDR1 ENHRY, CDR2 SYGVKD. V gave up 6 bases and J gave up 2 bases; unmatched junction bases: 4. CDR3 protein: CAIRGDRHTDTQYF. DNA of the CDR3: TGTGCCATCAGAGGGGACAGGCACACAGATACGCAGTATTTT.

This chain connects TRBV19 to TRBJ1-5; 7 bases are shared with TRBD1. The CDR3 contains 16 residues. The germline CDR1 and CDR2 sequences are LNHDA and SQIVND (reference sequence). V was clipped by 4 bases and J by 6 bases; unmatched bases: 12. The CDR3 DNA sequence: TGTGCCAGTAGTACAATTGACAGGGATGGAAGTCAGCCCCAGCATTTT. It encodes CASSTIDRDGSQPQHF.

The V call is TRBV6-5, the J call TRBJ1-4; 8 nucleotides agree with TRBD1. Germline V gene sequence: CDR1 MNHEY, CDR2 SVGAGI. This CDR3 contains 14 residues. V gave up 6 bases and J gave up 9 bases; unmatched junction bases: 9. The CDR3 DNA reads TGTGCCAGCAGCCTGGACAGGGAGGGGAAAAAACTGTTTTTT. Translated, it gives CASSLDREGKKLFF.

There are a few counts of this clonotype. In DNA, the CDR3 is TGCGCCAGCAGCCAAAGGAGGGGAACCTACGAGCAGTACTTC. This gives the protein CASSQRRGTYEQYF. This rearrangement joins TRBV4-1 to TRBJ2-7; tentatively, D is TRBD2 (6 bases). Trimming pared 2 bases from V and 2 bases from J, leaving 10 bases between. The CDR3 runs to 14 residues. Germline V gene data show CDR1 as MGHRA and CDR2 as YSYEKL.

V is TRBV7-6 and J is TRBJ1-1; the D gene is possibly TRBD1 (6 bases). CDR1 and CDR2 (germline): SGHVS, FNYEAQ. The CDR3 totals 15 residues. The V end lost 5 bases, the J end lost 6 bases, and 19 bases lay between the germline ends. CDR3 DNA: TGTGCCAGCAGCCTACGGGACACCTCAAATTCTGAAGCTTTCTTT. Protein sequence: CASSLRDTSNSEAFF.

Regarding this clonotype: Without the conserved terminal phenylalanine or tryptophan, this CDR3 likely stems from a read error. The chain recombines TRBV12-3 or TRBV12-4 with TRBJ1-1; TRBD1 might be the D (5 bases). The CDR3 has 16 amino acids. V was trimmed by 6 bases and J by 3 bases, leaving 20 bases between them. The CDR3: CASRSQVVGWDTEAFL. The CDR3 nucleotides read TGTGCCAGCAGGTCACAGGTAGTGGGGTGGGACACTGAAGCTTTCCTT.

This clonotype was seen more than once but under ten times. CDR3 nucleotides: TGCGCCAGCAGTGGTAATACAGAGCTCTCGTTCACAGATACGCAGTATTTT. Translating gives CASSGNTELSFTDTQYF. This chain uses TRBV10-1 with TRBJ2-3; D unclear. CDR3 length: 17 residues. V lost 4 bases and J lost 2, with 19 bases in between. Germline-derived CDR1 and CDR2 are WNHNN and SYGVQD (reference sequence).

The chain carries TRBV3-1 and TRBJ1-2; the match to TRBD1 covers 9 bases. Unmatched junction bases numbered 8, after V lost 3 bases and J lost 6 bases. The CDR3 sequence is 15 residues long. From germline, CDR1 is LGHDT and CDR2 YNNKEL (reference sequence). CDR3 residues: CASSHAKGQGDGYTF. The CDR3 nucleotides read TGTGCCAGCAGCCATGCAAAGGGACAGGGAGATGGCTACACCTTC.